Below, 14 T cell receptor beta chains from the same sample are listed, as sequenced in a study of T-cell reconstitution after alpha-beta-depleted transplantation in children. Library preparation (for TCRbeta) was performed with unique molecular identifiers. One entry per CDR3 protein results from TCRdb running MiXCR on the PCR reads. The sample has 190,000 or so distinct CDR3 sequences; approximately 6.6% are singletons. Sample: PBMCs from the stem cell graft donor, taken from the stem cell graft. These receptors were taken from a human donor who donated a stem cell graft to a child with Wiskott-Aldrich syndrome.

This clonotype has ten or more counts. J is TRBJ2-2 and V is TRBV7-2; D unclear. The CDR3 has 14 amino acids. Germline V gene lookup returns CDR1 SGHTA and CDR2 FQGNSA. V lost 2 bases, J lost 5 bases, and 9 bases lay in between. The CDR3 sequence: CASSLLINTGELFF. As DNA, the CDR3 is TGTGCCAGCAGCTTATTAATAAATACCGGGGAGCTGTTTTTT.

This clonotype was recorded a few times. The rearrangement joins TRBV5-1 to TRBJ2-1; 7 positions match TRBD2. Germline CDR1 reads SGHRS; CDR2 reads YFSETQ. This CDR3 spans 17 amino acids. V dropped 4 bases and J dropped 7; count of bases not matched to a gene: 17. The CDR3 region has the DNA TGCGCCAGCAGCCTGTATCAGACTAGCCTAGTTCCGAATGAGCAGTTCTTC. Protein: CASSLYQTSLVPNEQFF.

In the case of this clonotype: A much larger clone lies one base from this, so it may be a read error. The chain employs TRBV6-9 and TRBJ2-7; TRBD2 aligns across 8 bases. After removal of 7 bases from V and 0 bases from J, the junction contained 8 bases not matched to a gene. Germline V gene sequence: CDR1 MNHGY, CDR2 SVAAGI. The CDR3 is 15 residues long. In nucleotides, the CDR3 is TGTGCCAGCATTAGCGGGACTCCGAGCTCCTACGAGCAGTACTTC. Its translation: CASISGTPSSYEQYF.

The chain uses TRBV5-1 and TRBJ2-6, with TRBD2 matching 13 bases. Germline V lookup: CDR1 SGHRS, CDR2 YFSETQ. The V and J ends lost 4 bases and 0 bases, in that order; junction bases with no gene match: 7. The CDR3 is 19 residues long. The CDR3 loop is CASSPRGTSGDSGANVLTF. The CDR3 DNA reads TGCGCCAGCAGCCCTCGAGGGACTAGCGGGGACTCTGGGGCCAACGTCCTGACTTTC.

Concerning this clonotype: Since a much larger clone is just one base distant, this may be a read error. This chain connects TRBV29-1 to TRBJ2-5, with 7 bases fitting TRBD1. Germline CDR1 SQVTM, CDR2 ANQGSEA. This CDR3 has 13 amino acids. CDR3 DNA: TGCAACGTTGAAGAGTTACAGGGGAGGACCCAGTACTTC. Its translation is CNVEELQGRTQYF.

Comment on this clonotype: One end of the junction fails to match germline, which may point to a read error. The rearrangement uses TRBV29-1 and TRBJ2-1; weak D call: TRBD1 (6 bases). Germline CDR1 and CDR2: SQVTM and ANQGSEA. This CDR3 is 14 amino acids long. CDR3 coding DNA: TGCAGCGTCGAAGGACAGAGCTCCTACAATGAGCAGTTCTTC. Its protein is CSVEGQSSYNEQFF.

In its sample, this clonotype was seen many times. V and J are TRBV3-1 and TRBJ1-1; D uncertain. Trimming took off 4 bases at V and 1 base at J, with 10 bases between the two ends. The CDR3 is 14 residues long. Per the germline V gene, CDR1 is LGHDT and CDR2 is YNNKEL (reference sequence). The CDR3 DNA reads TGTGCCAGCAGCCCTACAAGGAGGAACACTGAAGCTTTCTTT. Amino acid sequence: CASSPTRRNTEAFF.

This clonotype has more than one count but fewer than ten. This chain joins TRBV5-1 and TRBJ2-7; 9 bases match TRBD1. The CDR3 is 14 residues long. Germline V gene data show CDR1 as SGHRS and CDR2 as YFSETQ. After removal of 5 bases from V and 5 bases from J, the junction contained 8 bases not matched to a gene. DNA of the CDR3: TGCGCCAGCAGGCCCCGGGACAGGGCCAACGAGCAGTACTTC. Its protein is CASRPRDRANEQYF.

This chain uses TRBV27 with TRBJ2-3; D is ambiguous. V was trimmed by 1 base and J by 0 bases, leaving 8 bases between them. The CDR3 contains 15 residues. In germline, CDR1 is MNHEY, CDR2 SMNVEV (reference sequence). The CDR3 nucleotides read TGTGCCAGCAGTTTATTTCTGGCTAGCACAGATACGCAGTATTTT. This codes for CASSLFLASTDTQYF.

The rearrangement joins TRBV18 to TRBJ2-5; TRBD1 might be the D (6 bases). Deletions cut 4 bases from V and 5 bases from J, with 14 bases between. In germline, CDR1 is KGHSH, CDR2 LQKENI. This CDR3 comprises 14 residues. The CDR3: CASSRRQVRETQYF. The CDR3 coding sequence is TGTGCCAGCTCACGGCGACAGGTCCGGGAGACCCAGTACTTC.

This clonotype was found many times. The J gene is TRBJ2-7, the V gene TRBV28; TRBD1 aligns across 10 bases. The CDR3 has 15 amino acids. Germline assignment: CDR1 MDHEN and CDR2 SYDVKM. Trimming removed 5 bases from V and 2 bases from J; junction bases left unmatched: 6. The CDR3: CASSQDRGSPYEQYF. The CDR3 DNA follows: TGTGCCAGCAGTCAGGACAGGGGGTCCCCCTACGAGCAGTACTTC.

J is TRBJ1-4 and V is TRBV5-1; D call uncertain. Germline V gives CDR1 SGHRS, CDR2 YFSETQ. The V gene lost 5 bases and the J gene lost 5 bases, with 10 bases spanning the gap. The CDR3 has 13 residues. The chain's CDR3 is CASSPGQNEKLFF. The CDR3 DNA follows: TGCGCCAGCAGTCCCGGCCAGAATGAAAAACTGTTTTTT.

This clonotype was seen many times. The rearrangement uses TRBV3-1 and TRBJ1-5; possibly TRBD1 for D (6 bases). V lost 1 base and J 5 bases, leaving 15 bases between the germline ends. Germline V gene sequence: CDR1 LGHDT, CDR2 YNNKEL (reference sequence). The CDR3 has 16 residues. The CDR3 DNA is TGTGCCAGCAGCCAAGCAGGGGCCAACAGATATCAGCCCCAGCATTTT. Translating gives CASSQAGANRYQPQHF.

V gene TRBV30 combines with J gene TRBJ2-7; TRBD1 matches at 8 bases. The CDR3 contains 16 residues. V shed 2 bases and J 1 base; nucleotides not matched to a gene: 10. Germline V lookup: CDR1 GTSNPN, CDR2 SVGIG (reference sequence). The CDR3 region is CAWSMTDRGRSYEQYF. CDR3 nucleotide sequence: TGTGCCTGGAGTATGACCGACAGGGGCCGATCCTACGAGCAGTACTTC.